Listed here are 7 T cell receptor beta chains from one sample, sequenced in a study of T cell repertoires in cytomegalovirus infection. TCRdb called the reads again in MiXCR, with one record for every CDR3 protein. The top ten hold 40% to 50% of the sample, which has under 500,000 distinct CDR3 sequences, more than 40% seen once. No antigens are known for them. Sequencing was performed on cultured PBMCs, taken from culture after CMV antigen stimulation. Source of these receptors: a human donor in good health (CMV status not recorded). Some clones in this sample may be carry-over from other donors' samples.

The chain recombines TRBV4-3 with TRBJ1-1; D not certain. Germline assignment: CDR1 LGHNA and CDR2 YSLEER. The V gene lost 0 bases and the J gene lost 3 bases, with 8 bases spanning the gap. The CDR3 spans 14 residues. CDR3 coding DNA: TGCGCCAGCAGCCAAGAAAGGGTCGACACTGAAGCTTTCTTT. Residues: CASSQERVDTEAFF.

In its sample, this clonotype was seen many times. The rearrangement uses TRBV7-2 and TRBJ1-6; possibly TRBD1 for D (6 bases). Germline V lookup: CDR1 SGHTA, CDR2 FQGNSA. The CDR3 spans 15 residues. V was cut by 2 bases and J by 11 bases, with 16 bases left in between. CDR3: CASSLWGASGAPLHF. CDR3 nucleotides: TGTGCCAGCAGCTTATGGGGGGCATCCGGGGCACCCCTCCACTTT.

CDR3 DNA: TGTGCCAGCAGCTCCCGGAAGGGGACAGATAATGAAAAACTGTTTTTT. Protein sequence: CASSSRKGTDNEKLFF. The gene calls are TRBV11-2 and TRBJ1-4; 7 bases agree with TRBD1. This CDR3 has 16 amino acids. Germline-derived CDR1 and CDR2 are SGHAT and FQNNGV. With V trimmed by 4 bases and J by 4 bases, 9 bases remained unmatched.

This clonotype occurred a few times. J is TRBJ2-1 and V is TRBV19, with D tentatively TRBD1 (7 bases). The CDR3 has 14 residues. V was trimmed by 5 bases and J by 4 bases, leaving 12 bases between them. CDR1 is LNHDA and CDR2 is SQIVND in the germline V gene (reference sequence). In DNA form, the CDR3 reads TGTGCCAGTAGTGGCGGGACAGAATACAATGAGCAGTTCTTC. Residues: CASSGGTEYNEQFF.

The rearrangement links TRBV6-2 or TRBV6-3 to TRBJ2-7; D might be TRBD2 (6 bases). This CDR3 has 14 amino acids. V shed 8 bases and J shed 4 bases, with 18 bases lying between them. Germline CDR1 MNHEY, CDR2 SVGEGT. In nucleotides, the CDR3 is TGTGCCAGCCGGGGGTCTCCTCAGGGATACGAGCAGTACTTC. Its protein product is CASRGSPQGYEQYF.

This clonotype was picked up a small number of times. This chain joins TRBV3-1 and TRBJ1-2; D may be TRBD1 (5 bases). V dropped 4 bases and J dropped 4 bases, with 13 bases sitting between them. Germline V gives CDR1 LGHDT, CDR2 YNNKEL (reference sequence). The CDR3 totals 14 residues. The chain's CDR3 is CASSRDFQGYGYTF. CDR3 in DNA: TGTGCCAGCAGCCGGGATTTTCAGGGCTATGGCTACACCTTC.

The V call is TRBV4-1, the J call TRBJ2-1; TRBD2 matches 11 bases. The CDR3 is made up of 19 amino acids. J gave up 7 bases and V 0 bases, and 14 bases lay outside the gene matches. Germline V gives CDR1 MGHRA, CDR2 YSYEKL. CDR3 nucleotide sequence: TGCGCCAGCAGCCAAGACGGCCTAGCGGGGGGCGCAACTTGGAATGAGCAGTTCTTC. Amino acids: CASSQDGLAGGATWNEQFF.